These 8 T cell receptor beta chains share one sample of origin, sequenced in a study of T cell repertoires in cytomegalovirus infection. These receptors have no identified antigens. TCRdb re-called the reads through MiXCR, storing one row per CDR3 protein. The sample lists about a million distinct CDR3 sequences; about a third were seen once. The sequencing used cultured CD8+ T cells from PBMCs, collected from culture after CMV antigen stimulation. The receptors come from a human donor in good health (CMV status not recorded). Some clones in this sample may be carry-over from other donors' samples.

The chain combines TRBV10-1 with TRBJ2-4; D remains unclear. Germline V CDR1 and CDR2: WNHNN, SYGVQD (reference sequence). With 3 bases removed from V and 0 bases from J, the gap between germline ends came to 6 bases. This CDR3 has 14 amino acids. CDR3 in amino acids: CASSDALAKNIQYF. DNA of the CDR3: TGCGCCAGCAGTGATGCACTAGCCAAAAACATTCAGTACTTC.

V gene TRBV6-1 combines with J gene TRBJ2-1, with 8 bases lining up with TRBD1. CDR3 length: 15 residues. The germline CDR1 and CDR2 sequences are MNHNS and SASEGT. V lost 2 bases, J lost 7 bases, and 7 bases stayed unmatched. The CDR3 region is CASSEWGTGGNEQFF. The CDR3, as DNA: TGTGCCAGCAGTGAATGGGGCACAGGGGGTAATGAGCAGTTCTTC.

This clonotype was detected ten times or more. The chain has TRBV27 and TRBJ1-1, with TRBD1 as a possible D gene (5 bases). Trimming pared 5 bases from V and 1 base from J, leaving 14 bases between. This CDR3 is 15 amino acids long. Germline assignment: CDR1 MNHEY and CDR2 SMNVEV (reference sequence). The CDR3 reads CASSPLGLTNTEAFF. As DNA, the CDR3 is TGTGCCAGCAGTCCCCTGGGACTGACGAACACTGAAGCTTTCTTT.

This clonotype appeared a few times. The rearrangement joins TRBV19 to TRBJ1-5; the D is unclear. With 7 bases removed from V and 6 bases from J, the gap between germline ends came to 16 bases. The germline V gene encodes CDR1 LNHDA and CDR2 SQIVND (reference sequence). This CDR3 has 14 amino acids. CDR3 nucleotides: TGTGCCAGTACCTCCCCCGGAGGCGGTCAGCCCCAGCATTTT. Amino acids: CASTSPGGGQPQHF. The full variable domain, rest sourced from reference TRBV19 and TRBJ1-5, is DGGITQSPKYLFRKEGQNVTLSCEQNLNHDAMYWYRQDPGQGLRLIYYSQIVNDFQKGDIAEGYSVSREKKESFPLTVTSAQKNPTAFYLCASTSPGGGQPQHFGDGTRLSIL.

The rearrangement joins TRBV7-9 to TRBJ1-5, with TRBD1 as a possible D gene (6 bases). Germline V CDR1 and CDR2: SEHNR, FQNEAQ (reference sequence). The V end lost 4 bases, the J end lost 11 bases, and 18 bases lay between the germline ends. The CDR3 loop spans 14 amino acids. The CDR3 DNA follows: TGTGCCAGCAGCTCGGGGACATCGAGACAGTCCCAGCATTTT. Its translation: CASSSGTSRQSQHF. Together with reference TRBV7-9 and TRBJ1-5, the CDR3 gives the full variable domain: DTGVSQNPRHKITKRGQNVTFRCDPISEHNRLYWYRQTLGQGPEFLTYFQNEAQLEKSRLLSDRFSAERPKGSFSTLEIQRTEQGDSAMYLCASSSGTSRQSQHFGDGTRLSIL.

This clonotype came up many times. The rearrangement links TRBV6-1 to TRBJ1-6; no reliable D call. CDR1 and CDR2 (germline): MNHNS, SASEGT. Trimming stripped 3 bases from V and 0 bases from J, with 18 bases between. The CDR3 is 19 residues long. CDR3 amino acids: CASSDPRAGWGSYNSPLHF. Here the CDR3 DNA reads TGTGCCAGCAGTGACCCCCGTGCAGGCTGGGGCTCCTATAATTCACCCCTCCACTTT.

The chain employs TRBV19 and TRBJ1-2, with D possibly TRBD1 on 5 matching bases. Germline CDR1 reads LNHDA; CDR2 reads SQIVND (reference sequence). CDR3 length: 16 residues. V was cut by 2 bases and J by 4 bases, with 17 bases left in between. CDR3 loop: CASSIKIKGTAYGYTF. For the CDR3, the DNA is TGTGCCAGTAGTATAAAAATAAAGGGGACGGCCTATGGCTACACCTTC.

A few counts support this clonotype. This chain links TRBV12-3 or TRBV12-4 with TRBJ1-2; D may be TRBD1 (6 bases). V lost 8 bases to trimming and J lost 6 bases, with 13 bases between them. The CDR3 runs to 12 residues. The CDR3: CASLGGKDGYTF. CDR3 DNA: TGTGCCAGCCTGGGGGGCAAAGATGGCTACACCTTC.